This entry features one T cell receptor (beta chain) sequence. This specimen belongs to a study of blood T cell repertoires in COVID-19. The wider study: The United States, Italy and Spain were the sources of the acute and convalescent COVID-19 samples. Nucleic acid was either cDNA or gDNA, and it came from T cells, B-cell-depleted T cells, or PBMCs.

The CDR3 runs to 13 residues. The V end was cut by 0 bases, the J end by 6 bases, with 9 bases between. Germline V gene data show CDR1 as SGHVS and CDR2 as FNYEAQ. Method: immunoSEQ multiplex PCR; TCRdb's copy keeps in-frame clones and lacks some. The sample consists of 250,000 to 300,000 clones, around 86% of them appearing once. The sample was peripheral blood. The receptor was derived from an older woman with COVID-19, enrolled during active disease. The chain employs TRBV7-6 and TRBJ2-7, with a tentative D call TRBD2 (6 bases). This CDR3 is CASSLARGGEQYF. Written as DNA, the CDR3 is TGTGCCAGCAGCTTAGCGCGGGGCGGCGAGCAGTACTTC.